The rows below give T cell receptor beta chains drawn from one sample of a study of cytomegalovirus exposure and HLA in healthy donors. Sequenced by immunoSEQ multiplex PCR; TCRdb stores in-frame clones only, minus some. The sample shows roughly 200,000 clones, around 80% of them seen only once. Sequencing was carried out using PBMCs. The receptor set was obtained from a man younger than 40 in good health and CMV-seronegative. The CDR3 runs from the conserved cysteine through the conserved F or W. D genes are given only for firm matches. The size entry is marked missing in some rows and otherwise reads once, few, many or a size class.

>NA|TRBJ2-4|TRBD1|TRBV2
CASSENRGLNIQYF
TGTGCCAGCAGTGAAAACAGGGGGCTAAACATTCAGTACTTC
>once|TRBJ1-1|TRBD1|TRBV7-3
CASSLRSTGVDTEAFF
TGTGCCAGCAGCTTAAGAAGTACAGGGGTGGACACTGAAGCTTTCTTT
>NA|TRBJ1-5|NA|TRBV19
CASSIWERQVRQPQHF
TGTGCCAGTAGTATATGGGAAAGACAGGTCCGTCAGCCCCAGCATTTT
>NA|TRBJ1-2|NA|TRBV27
CASSFDGAGSYGYTF
TGTGCCAGCAGTTTCGATGGGGCGGGATCTTATGGCTACACCTTC
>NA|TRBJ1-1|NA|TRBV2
CASKTGQTGDFF
TGTGCCAGCAAAACAGGCCAAACGGGGGATTTCTTT
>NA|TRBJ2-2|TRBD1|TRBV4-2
CASSLPGQVNTGELFF
TGTGCCAGCAGCCTGCCGGGACAGGTAAACACCGGGGAGCTGTTTTTT
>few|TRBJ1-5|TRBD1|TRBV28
CASSLSTGEVQPQHF
TGTGCCAGCAGTTTATCGACAGGGGAGGTTCAGCCCCAGCATTTT
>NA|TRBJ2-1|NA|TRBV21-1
CASSVGLAGRLPGENEQFF
TGTGCCAGCAGTGTCGGACTAGCGGGGAGATTGCCGGGGGAAAATGAGCAGTTCTTC
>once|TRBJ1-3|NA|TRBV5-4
CASSLISGENTIYF
TGTGCCAGCAGCTTAATAAGCGGGGAAAACACCATATATTTT
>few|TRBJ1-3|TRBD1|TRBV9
CASSVPRDRGRCTIYF
TGTGCCAGCAGCGTACCAAGAGACAGGGGGCGTTGCACCATATATTTT
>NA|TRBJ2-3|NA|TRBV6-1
CASSEVWRGPPDTQYF
TGTGCCAGCAGTGAAGTTTGGCGGGGCCCCCCCGATACGCAGTATTTT
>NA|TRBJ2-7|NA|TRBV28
CASSQEVNYEQYF
TGTGCCAGCAGTCAGGAGGTAAACTACGAGCAGTACTTC
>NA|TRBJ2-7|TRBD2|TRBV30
CAWEAGTSGRAYEQYF
TGTGCCTGGGAAGCCGGGACTAGCGGGAGGGCCTACGAGCAGTACTTC
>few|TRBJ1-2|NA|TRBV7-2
CASSFRASYGYTF
TGTGCCAGCAGCTTCAGGGCCAGCTATGGCTACACCTTC
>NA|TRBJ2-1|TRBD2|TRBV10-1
CASSVSGRADEQFF
TGCGCCAGCAGCGTGAGCGGGAGGGCCGATGAGCAGTTCTTC
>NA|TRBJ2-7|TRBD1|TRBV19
CASSIGRDRAPEQYF
TGTGCCAGTAGTATAGGTCGGGACAGGGCCCCCGAGCAGTACTTC